Included here is one T cell receptor beta chain sequence, with context. No antigen is known for it. PCR amplification relied on 60 Vbeta primers (plus 13 Jbeta primers). Produced via immunoSEQ multiplex PCR; TCRdb's table is partial and in-frame only. The table shows hundreds of thousands of clones, with over 80% occurring only once. These data originate in a study of cytomegalovirus exposure and HLA in healthy donors. The CDR3 length is 18 residues. Trimming cost V 1 base and J 5 bases; bases outside gene matches: 12. The germline V gene has CDR1 LNHDA and CDR2 SQIVND (reference sequence). Study outcomes and limitations: A later analysis reportedly found that, within productive TCRs, an Asian-associated ancestry cluster had fewer N-insertions than the mean observed across the approximately 690 donors.

V gene TRBV19 combines with J gene TRBJ2-7; 12 bases are shared with TRBD2. This clonotype originated in a boy aged 2 to 9 in good health and CMV-seronegative. The sequenced sample consisted of PBMCs. The DNA for the CDR3 is TGTGCCAGTAGTATAGCACTAGCGGGGGGCTCGACGACCCACGAGCAGTACTTC. As protein: CASSIALAGGSTTHEQYF.